The source of this T cell receptor beta chain is a study of blood T cells in healthy people across ages. Germline CDR1 SEHNR, CDR2 FQNEAQ (reference sequence). V lost 4 bases and J 2 bases, leaving 9 bases between the germline ends. The CDR3 spans 13 residues. Ten or more counts support this clonotype. A J-beta primer mix and a sample-barcoded 5' primer were used in a second PCR of about 7 to 12 cycles. MiXCR, run by TCRdb on the 5' RACE reads, gives a single entry per CDR3 protein. The sample has 600,000 to 850,000 distinct CDR3 sequences, around 46% seen once; the top ten hold roughly 19%. The sample consisted of blood. This chain uses TRBV7-9 with TRBJ2-7; D unresolved. The clonotype comes from a woman aged 55-69 years in good health. The CDR3 sequence is CASSSWGAYEQYF. The CDR3 coding sequence is TGTGCCAGCAGCTCTTGGGGTGCCTACGAGCAGTACTTC.